This record looks at one TCR beta chain sequence and its context. Its antigen remains undetermined. Base qualities were left out, and no much larger clone turns up one base away. Each collaborating institution followed its own protocols to collect whole blood in K2EDTA tubes. For TCRbeta analysis, collaborators shipped samples in one of three forms: frozen whole blood, isolated PBMCs, or DNA extracted from either of those sample types. This sample stems from a study of blood T cell repertoires in COVID-19 (dated by TCRdb to 2019 to 2021). With respect to the entire study: Samples from collaborators originated in the United States, Italy and Spain and spanned both the acute and convalescent phases of COVID-19. The repertoires were made available in a free public database intended to serve as a resource for research on the immune response to SARS-CoV-2. Nearly every sample came with metadata listing a de-identified subject ID, COVID-19 status, age in years and sex. Samples came from the ongoing ImmuneRACE study (first 160 participants) plus 1,254 subjects from 6 global collaborators. The material from the prospective study consisted of cDNA or gDNA derived from T cells, B-cell-depleted T cells, or PBMCs. Where available, HLA class I and class II types were taken from metadata supplied by the sample provider and were not determined by assay-based typing. The dataset comprised deeply sampled blood TCRbeta repertoires from subjects exposed to, actively infected with, or recovered from COVID-19.

General study outcomes and caveats: How much clinical and demographic metadata was included differed by source and by participant, and the metadata was provided uncurated.

After removal of 4 bases from V and 3 bases from J, the junction retains 1 base not matched to a gene. The CDR3 covers 13 residues, taking in both the cysteine and the phenylalanine. The retained sequence is limited to the CDR3, 39 bases, with the frame set at the first base. The immunoSEQ Assay, a bias-controlled multiplex PCR, was used to amplify TCRbeta CDR3 regions from genomic DNA. The authors processed their data as follows. The number of nucleated cells in each sample was estimated from the amplification of reference gene primers within the assay. To quantify the absolute abundance of each unique TCRbeta CDR3 rearrangement, sequence reads were collapsed and filtered. Productive Simpson clonality was computed per sample as the square root of Simpson's diversity index over productive rearrangements. The table comes from immuneACCESS by way of TCRdb, which keeps in-frame sequences with V and J called. Part of the clones is missing from these tables; in studies checked, under half for an unresolved V gene and the rest for unknown reasons. V, J and clone size are those of that table, while D and trimming were read from the DNA. For this sample the table gives 250,000 to 300,000 clones, of which 70% to 90% were detected only once. The top ten clones comprise roughly 3.3% of the sample.

The rearrangement joined TRBV12-3 or TRBV12-4 to TRBJ1-1; 8 junctional bases match TRBD1. The sample was peripheral blood. The receptor's source is a woman aged 40-49 years with acute or convalescent COVID-19. CDR3 loop: CASSYRGDTEAFF. The DNA sequence is as follows: TGTGCCAGCAGTTACAGGGGGGACACTGAAGCTTTCTTT.